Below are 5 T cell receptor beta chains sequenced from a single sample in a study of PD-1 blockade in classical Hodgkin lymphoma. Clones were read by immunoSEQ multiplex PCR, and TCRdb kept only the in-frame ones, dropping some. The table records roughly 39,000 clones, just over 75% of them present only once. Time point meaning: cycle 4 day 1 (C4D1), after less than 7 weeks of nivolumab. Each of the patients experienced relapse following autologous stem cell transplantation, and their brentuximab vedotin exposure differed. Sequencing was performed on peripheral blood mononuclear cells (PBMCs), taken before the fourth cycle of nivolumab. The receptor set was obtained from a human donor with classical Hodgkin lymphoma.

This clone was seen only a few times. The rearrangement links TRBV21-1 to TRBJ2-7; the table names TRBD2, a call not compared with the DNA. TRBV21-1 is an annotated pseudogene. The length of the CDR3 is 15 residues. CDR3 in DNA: TGTGCCAGCAGCAAGGTGAACCGGGGGTGCCACGAGCAGTACTTC. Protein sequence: CASSKVNRGCHEQYF.

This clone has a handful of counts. The CDR3 region has the DNA TGTGCCAGCAGCTTAGTCGCCCTAGCGGGGGGGCCGGTCACCGGGGAGCTGTTTTTT. This sequence encodes CASSLVALAGGPVTGELFF. The chain employs TRBV7-9 and TRBJ2-2; 12 nucleotides agree with TRBD2. The CDR3 runs 19 residues. Germline lookup yields CDR1 SEHNR and CDR2 FQNEAQ (reference sequence). V lost 1 base, J lost 4 bases, and 10 bases stayed unmatched.

In nucleotides, the CDR3 is TGTGCCAGCAGCTTAGTGGGGGGGCTCTACAATGAGCAGTTCTTC. The encoded protein is CASSLVGGLYNEQFF. This chain uses TRBV7-2 with TRBJ2-1, with D possibly being TRBD2 (7 bases). Germline V gene sequence: CDR1 SGHTA, CDR2 FQGNSA. Trimming took 1 base from V and 3 from J, leaving 10 bases between them. The CDR3 loop spans 15 amino acids.

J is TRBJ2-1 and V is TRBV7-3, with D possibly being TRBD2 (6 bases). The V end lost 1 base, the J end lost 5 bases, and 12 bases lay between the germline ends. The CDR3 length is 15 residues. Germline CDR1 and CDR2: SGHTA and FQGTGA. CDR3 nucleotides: TGTGCCAGCAGCTTAATAGGGACTCCCAACAATGAGCAGTTCTTC. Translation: CASSLIGTPNNEQFF. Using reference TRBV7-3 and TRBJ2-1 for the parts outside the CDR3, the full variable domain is GAGVSQTPSNKVTEKGKYVELRCDPISGHTALYWYRQSLGQGPEFLIYFQGTGAADDSGLPNDRFFAVRPEGSVSTLKIQRTERGDSAVYLCASSLIGTPNNEQFFGPGTRLTVL.

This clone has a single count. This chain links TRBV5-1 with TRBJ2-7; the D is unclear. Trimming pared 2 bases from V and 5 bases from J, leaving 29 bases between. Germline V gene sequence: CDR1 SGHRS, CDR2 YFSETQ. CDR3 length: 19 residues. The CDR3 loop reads CASSFYFRVSADHTDEQYF. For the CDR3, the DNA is TGCGCCAGCAGCTTCTATTTTCGGGTGTCGGCAGACCACACCGACGAGCAGTACTTC.